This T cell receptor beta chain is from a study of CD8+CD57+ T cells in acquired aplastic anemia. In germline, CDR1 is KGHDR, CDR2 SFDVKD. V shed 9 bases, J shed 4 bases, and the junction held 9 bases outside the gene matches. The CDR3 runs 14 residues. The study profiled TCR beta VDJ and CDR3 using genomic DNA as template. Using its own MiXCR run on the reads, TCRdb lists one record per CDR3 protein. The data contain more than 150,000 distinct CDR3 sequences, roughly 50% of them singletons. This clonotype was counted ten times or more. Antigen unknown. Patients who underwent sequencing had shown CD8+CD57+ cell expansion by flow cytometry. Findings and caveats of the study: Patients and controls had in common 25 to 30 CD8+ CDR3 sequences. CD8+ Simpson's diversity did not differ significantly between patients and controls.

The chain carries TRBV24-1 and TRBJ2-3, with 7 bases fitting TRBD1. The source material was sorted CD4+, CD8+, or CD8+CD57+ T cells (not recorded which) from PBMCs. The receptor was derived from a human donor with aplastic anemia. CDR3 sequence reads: CATSYGQGADTQYF. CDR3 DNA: TGTGCCACCTCATATGGCCAGGGGGCAGATACGCAGTATTTT.